This T cell receptor beta chain is from a study of T cells after somatic rescue of genetic block. Only in-frame clones appear in the TCRdb table, and some are missing; sequencing was by immunoSEQ multiplex PCR. This sample has roughly 55,000 clones, with 95% to 96% found just once. CDR1 and CDR2 (germline): LNHDA, SQIVND (reference sequence). This CDR3 is 16 amino acids long. The J segment lost 0 bases and the V segment lost 5 bases, leaving 7 bases of the junction unmatched. The receptor comes from a child in the first two years of life. The genes are TRBV19 and TRBJ1-1; 9 bases line up with TRBD1. Sequenced input: peripheral blood mononuclear cells (PBMCs). The CDR3 DNA reads TGTGCCAGTAGTCTCAGGACAGGGGATATGAACACTGAAGCTTTCTTT. Protein sequence: CASSLRTGDMNTEAFF.